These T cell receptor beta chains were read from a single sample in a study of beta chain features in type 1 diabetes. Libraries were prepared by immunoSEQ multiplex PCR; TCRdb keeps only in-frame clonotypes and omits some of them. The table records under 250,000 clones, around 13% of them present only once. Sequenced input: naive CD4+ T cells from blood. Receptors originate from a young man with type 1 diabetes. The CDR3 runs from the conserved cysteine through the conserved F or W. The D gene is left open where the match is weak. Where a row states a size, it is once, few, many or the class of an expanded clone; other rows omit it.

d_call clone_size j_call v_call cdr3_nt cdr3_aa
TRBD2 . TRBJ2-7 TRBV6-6 TGTGCCAGCAGGAGAGAACTAGCGGGGGCCCCCTACGAGCAGTACTTC CASRRELAGAPYEQYF
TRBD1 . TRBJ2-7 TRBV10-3 TGTGCCTCCTACCCCACAGGGGGCTCCTACGAGCAGTACTTC CASYPTGGSYEQYF
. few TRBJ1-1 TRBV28 TGTGCCAGCAGTTTGGGGGGACTGAACACTGAAGCTTTCTTT CASSLGGLNTEAFF
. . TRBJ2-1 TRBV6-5 TGTGCCAGCAGTCGGGGGAGTTCCTACAATGAGCAGTTCTTC CASSRGSSYNEQFF
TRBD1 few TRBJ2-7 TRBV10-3 TGTGCCATCAACTCCGGGACAGCCGGTTACCACGAGCAGTACTTC CAINSGTAGYHEQYF
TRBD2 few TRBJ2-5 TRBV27 TGTGCCAGCAGTTTTTTAGCGGGAGTCAGGGAGACCCAGTACTTC CASSFLAGVRETQYF
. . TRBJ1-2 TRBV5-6 TGTGCCAGCAGCTTCGGGGATGGAGGGCATGGCTACACCTTC CASSFGDGGHGYTF
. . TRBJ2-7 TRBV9 TGTGCCAGCAGCGTAGCGTCAGGGCACGAGCAGTACTTC CASSVASGHEQYF
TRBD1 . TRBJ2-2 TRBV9 TGTGCCAGCAGCCTAACCGGGACAGGGAGTACCGGGGAGCTGTTTTTT CASSLTGTGSTGELFF
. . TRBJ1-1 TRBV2 TGTGCCAGCAGTGAGTTGGGAGGGACTGAAGCTTTCTTT CASSELGGTEAFF
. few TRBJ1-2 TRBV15 TGTGCCACCAGCAGGCCGGACAGAGCTAACTATGGCTACACCTTC CATSRPDRANYGYTF
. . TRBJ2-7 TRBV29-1 TGCAGCGTTGGCGGGACCTCCGTCTCCTACGAGCAGTACTTC CSVGGTSVSYEQYF
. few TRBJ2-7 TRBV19 TGTGCCAGTAGCCCCGGGACCAGGGGCCTCCACGAGCAGTACTTC CASSPGTRGLHEQYF
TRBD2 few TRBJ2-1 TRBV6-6 TGTGCCAGCAGTTACCCGTTGACTAGCGGGGCGGATGAGCAGTTCTTC CASSYPLTSGADEQFF
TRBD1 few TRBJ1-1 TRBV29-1 TGCAGCGCCATGGGACAGCAAAACACTGAAGCTTTCTTT CSAMGQQNTEAFF
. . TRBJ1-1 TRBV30 TGTGCCTGGAGTGTACAGGGGAACACTGAAGCTTTCTTT CAWSVQGNTEAFF
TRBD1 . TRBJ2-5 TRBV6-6 TGTGCCAGCAGTTCCTCCGGGACAGGGGAGGAAGAGACCCAGTACTTC CASSSSGTGEEETQYF
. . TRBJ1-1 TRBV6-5 TGTGCCAGCACCGCGCAGGGGGAAGCTTTCTTT CASTAQGEAFF
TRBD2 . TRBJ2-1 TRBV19 TGTGCCAGTAGTATGGATCTTCTAGCGGGGTCGAATGAGCAGTTCTTC CASSMDLLAGSNEQFF
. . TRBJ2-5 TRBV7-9 TGTGCCAGCAGCTTAGAAATCTTGCGGACTCCAGAAGAGACCCAGTACTTC CASSLEILRTPEETQYF
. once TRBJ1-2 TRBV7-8 TGTGCCAGCAGCTTAGTGGGAGGGGCGGGAGCTAACTATGGCTACACCTTC CASSLVGGAGANYGYTF
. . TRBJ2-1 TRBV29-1 TGCAGCGCTGAACGCGGAAACAATGAGCAGTTCTTC CSAERGNNEQFF
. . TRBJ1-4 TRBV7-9 TGTGCCAGCAGCTTAGGGGGCCTTTGGGAAAAACTGTTTTTT CASSLGGLWEKLFF
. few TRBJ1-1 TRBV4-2 TGTGCCAGCAGCCAAGGGGGGGCTGAAGCTTTCTTT CASSQGGAEAFF
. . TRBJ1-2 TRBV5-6 TGTGCCAGCAGCTTGGCCGGGGCTAACTATGGCTACACCTTC CASSLAGANYGYTF
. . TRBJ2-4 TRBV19 TGTGCCAGTAGTATAACTTATAACATTCAGTACTTC CASSITYNIQYF
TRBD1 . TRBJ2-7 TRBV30 TGTGCCTGGAGTGTACTAGAGGGACAGGGCGAGCAGTACTTC CAWSVLEGQGEQYF
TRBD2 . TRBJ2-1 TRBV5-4 TGTGCCAGCAGCTTGGGGGTAGCGGGAGGGACGCGTGAGCAGTTCTTC CASSLGVAGGTREQFF
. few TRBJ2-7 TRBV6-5 TGTGCCAGCAGTTACCGAGGCGGGAAAGACGAGCAGTACTTC CASSYRGGKDEQYF
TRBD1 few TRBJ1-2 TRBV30 TGTGCCTGGACCGGGACAGGGAACTATGGCTACACCTTC CAWTGTGNYGYTF
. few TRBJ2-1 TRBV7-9 TGTGCCAGCAGCTTAGTAGGGCAGGGCAGTGGTGAGCAGTTCTTC CASSLVGQGSGEQFF
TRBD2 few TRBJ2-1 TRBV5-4 TGTGCCAGCAGCCTGGGCGGGACTAAACTCAATGAGCAGTTCTTC CASSLGGTKLNEQFF
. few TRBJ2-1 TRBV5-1 TGCGCCAGCACCGTAACGGGAGATACCTACAATGAGCAGTTCTTC CASTVTGDTYNEQFF
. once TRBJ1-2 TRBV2 TGTGCCAGCAGTGAGGTCGCGAGGGTTAACTATGGCTACACCTTC CASSEVARVNYGYTF
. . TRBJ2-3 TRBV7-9 TGTGCCAGCAGCATAAGCACAGATACGCAGTATTTT CASSISTDTQYF
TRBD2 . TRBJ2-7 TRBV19 TGTGCCAGTACCCCGACTAGCGGGGGAGCCTACGAGCAGTACTTC CASTPTSGGAYEQYF
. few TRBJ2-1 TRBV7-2 TGTGCCAGCAGCTTATTGGGGCGAAATGAGCAGTTCTTC CASSLLGRNEQFF
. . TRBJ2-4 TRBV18 TGTGCCAGCTCACCACAGCAGGGACTAGCCAAAAACATTCAGTACTTC CASSPQQGLAKNIQYF
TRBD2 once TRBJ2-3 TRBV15 TGTGCCACCAGCAGAGACCTCGCGGGAGTAAGGACAGATACGCAGTATTTT CATSRDLAGVRTDTQYF
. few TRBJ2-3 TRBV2 TGTGCCAGCAGTGTTAATGGCGGCCCAGATACGCAGTATTTT CASSVNGGPDTQYF
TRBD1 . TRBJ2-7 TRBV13 TGTGCCAGCAGCTCGCCGGGACAGGGGCCCTCCTACGAGCAGTACTTC CASSSPGQGPSYEQYF
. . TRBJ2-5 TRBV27 TGTGCCAGCAGGCGCGACAGAAGCCAAGAGACCCAGTACTTC CASRRDRSQETQYF
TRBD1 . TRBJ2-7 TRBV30 TGTGCCTGGAGGAAAAAACAGGGGTCCGAGCAGTACTTC CAWRKKQGSEQYF
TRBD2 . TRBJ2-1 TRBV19 TGTGCCAGTCACCCCGGGACTAGCGATGAGCAGTTCTTC CASHPGTSDEQFF
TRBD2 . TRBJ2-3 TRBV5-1 TGCGCCAGCAGCTTGGAAATAGCGGGGGGCACAGATACGCAGTATTTT CASSLEIAGGTDTQYF
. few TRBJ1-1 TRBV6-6 TGTGCCAGCAGCCTTGCAAGGGAGACTGAAGCTTTCTTT CASSLARETEAFF
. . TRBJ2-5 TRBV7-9 TGTGCCAGCAGCTTCATGGTCGGGGAAGAGACCCAGTACTTC CASSFMVGEETQYF
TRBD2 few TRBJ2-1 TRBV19 TGTGCCAGTAGTTATGGTTCTAGCGGGAGCTACAATGAGCAGTTCTTC CASSYGSSGSYNEQFF
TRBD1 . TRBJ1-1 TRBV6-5 TGTGCCAGCACCCCCCCAGGGGGGACTGAAGCTTTCTTT CASTPPGGTEAFF
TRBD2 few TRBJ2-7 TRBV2 TGTGCCAGCAGAAGGACTAGCGGGAGTAGCTCCTACGAGCAGTACTTC CASRRTSGSSSYEQYF
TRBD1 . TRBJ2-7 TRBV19 TGTGCCAGTACCCAAACCCGGACAGGTATCGGCGAGCAGTACTTC CASTQTRTGIGEQYF
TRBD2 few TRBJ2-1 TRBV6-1 TGTGCCAGCCTGAGCGGGAGGGGTTACAATGAGCAGTTCTTC CASLSGRGYNEQFF
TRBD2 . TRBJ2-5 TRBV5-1 TGCGCCAGCAGCCCGGGACTAGCGGGGCTCCAAGAGACCCAGTACTTC CASSPGLAGLQETQYF
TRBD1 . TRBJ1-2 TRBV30 TGTGCCTCGACGACACGACAGGGGGTATCTGGCTACACCTTC CASTTRQGVSGYTF
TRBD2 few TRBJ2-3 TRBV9 TGTGCCAGCAGCGTACATGCGGGGGTTTCCACAGATACGCAGTATTTT CASSVHAGVSTDTQYF